The 31 T cell receptor beta chains below all came from one sample that was sequenced in a study of shared clonotypes between healthy human individuals. Naive CD8 cells, CD45RO-negative and positively selected for CCR7, excluded terminally differentiated effector memory CD45RA+ cells. The repertoire was sequenced with immunoSEQ multiplex PCR; TCRdb's copy has only in-frame clones and lacks some. The sample holds about 580,000 clones, 98% seen once. Sequencing was carried out using naive CD8+ T cells sorted from blood. Source of these receptors: a man aged 25 to 45 in good health.

The J gene is TRBJ2-5, the V gene TRBV5-1, with unresolved D. Germline loops: CDR1 SGHRS, CDR2 YFSETQ. Between the trimmed V and J ends, which lost 4 bases and 5 bases, there was a span of 3 bases. The CDR3 loop spans 10 amino acids. DNA for the CDR3: TGCGCCAGCAGCGCGGAGACCCAGTACTTC. It yields the protein CASSAETQYF.

This chain uses TRBV7-9 with TRBJ2-7; TRBD2 agrees at 9 bases. V shed 4 bases and J 5 bases; nucleotides not matched to a gene: 18. CDR1 and CDR2 (germline): SEHNR, FQNEAQ (reference sequence). CDR3 length: 18 residues. The CDR3 nucleotides are TGTGCCAGCAGCTCCACCACGTGGAAAGCGGGAGGATACGACGAGCAGTACTTC. Residues: CASSSTTWKAGGYDEQYF.

V is TRBV27 and J is TRBJ1-5; D perhaps matches TRBD1 (6 bases). This CDR3 comprises 14 residues. Trimming shortened V by 6 bases and J by 5 bases, and 14 bases separated the two germline ends. Germline CDR1 MNHEY, CDR2 SMNVEV (reference sequence). The CDR3 DNA reads TGTGCCAGCAGCCCCGGAGGGGGGCATCAGCCCCAGCATTTT. Encoded protein: CASSPGGGHQPQHF.

The rearrangement links TRBV11-2 to TRBJ2-1; the D is unclear. The CDR3 spans 16 residues. Germline V gene sequence: CDR1 SGHAT, CDR2 FQNNGV. V lost 5 bases and J 2 bases, leaving 16 bases between the germline ends. CDR3 amino acids: CASSNKDRYTYNEQFF. The CDR3 nucleotides read TGTGCCAGCAGCAACAAGGATAGGTATACCTACAATGAGCAGTTCTTC.

Concerning this clone: The same CDR3 is also encoded by other DNA sequences in this sample. The J gene is TRBJ1-5, the V gene TRBV6-1, with D possibly matching TRBD1 (5 bases). The CDR3 is 16 residues long. Per germline, CDR1 MNHNS and CDR2 SASEGT. V was trimmed by 2 bases and J by 1 base, leaving 12 bases between them. The CDR3 nucleotides read TGTGCCAGCAGTGAATCCCAGACAGTAAGCAATCAGCCCCAGCATTTT. As protein: CASSESQTVSNQPQHF.

The chain recombines TRBV6-1 with TRBJ2-1; D possibly corresponds to TRBD1 (6 bases). In germline, CDR1 is MNHNS, CDR2 SASEGT. V dropped 7 bases and J dropped 10 bases, with 23 bases sitting between them. The CDR3 runs to 15 residues. CDR3 region: CASTQGSSFLGEQFF. The CDR3 DNA sequence: TGTGCCAGCACACAGGGATCGTCGTTTTTGGGGGAGCAGTTCTTC.

The chain is built from TRBV7-6 and TRBJ1-5, with TRBD1 identical over 8 bases. CDR1 is SGHVS and CDR2 is FNYEAQ in the germline V gene. The CDR3 spans 15 residues. V dropped 1 base and J dropped 3; count of bases not matched to a gene: 2. CDR3 in amino acids: CASSLGTGSNQPQHF. CDR3 DNA sequence: TGTGCCAGCAGCTTAGGGACAGGGTCCAATCAGCCCCAGCATTTT.

This sequence joins TRBV7-9 and TRBJ1-2; D may be TRBD1 (5 bases). The CDR3 spans 16 residues. CDR1 SEHNR and CDR2 FQNEAQ come from the germline V gene (reference sequence). The V end lost 2 bases, the J end lost 1 base, and 14 bases lay between the germline ends. The CDR3, as DNA: TGTGCCAGCAGCTTAATGACGACAGACCTTAACTATGGCTACACCTTC. Translated, it gives CASSLMTTDLNYGYTF.

This CDR3 reads CAISGRTRSGSLSFEQFF. CDR3 coding DNA: TGTGCCATCAGTGGTAGGACAAGAAGCGGGAGTCTCTCCTTTGAGCAGTTCTTC. V and J are TRBV10-3 and TRBJ2-1, with 8 bases aligning to TRBD2. J was trimmed by 9 bases and V by 4 bases; bases with no gene match: 20. The CDR3 contains 18 residues. Per the germline V gene, CDR1 is ENHRY and CDR2 is SYGVKD.

The chain joins TRBV29-1 to TRBJ2-5; the match to TRBD1 covers 10 bases. V lost 3 bases to trimming and J lost 5 bases; unmatched junction nucleotides: 12. The CDR3 consists of 16 residues. From germline, CDR1 is SQVTM and CDR2 ANQGSEA. DNA for the CDR3: TGCAGCGTTGAGCCTATTCAGACAGGGGGCAGTGAGACCCAGTACTTC. Translation: CSVEPIQTGGSETQYF.

This clone was seen just once. The genes are TRBV2 and TRBJ1-1; D may be TRBD1 (5 bases). The CDR3 sequence is 15 residues long. Germline CDR1 reads SNHLY; CDR2 reads FYNNEI. V was trimmed by 5 bases and J by 0 bases, leaving 13 bases between them. The CDR3 sequence is CASSTGTLVNTEAFF. The CDR3 coding sequence is TGTGCCAGCAGTACCGGGACCCTCGTGAACACTGAAGCTTTCTTT.

This chain joins TRBV27 and TRBJ2-7; possible D gene TRBD2, 5 bases. CDR1 MNHEY and CDR2 SMNVEV come from the germline V gene (reference sequence). This CDR3 has 15 residues. V lost 3 bases, J lost 6 bases, and 18 bases lay in between. CDR3 amino acids: CASSFRLDGMGEQYF. The CDR3 DNA sequence: TGTGCCAGCAGTTTTAGGCTAGACGGGATGGGCGAGCAGTACTTC.

This chain joins TRBV27 and TRBJ2-2; perhaps TRBD2 as D (6 bases). The CDR3 loop spans 13 amino acids. The germline CDR1 and CDR2 sequences are MNHEY and SMNVEV (reference sequence). The V gene lost 5 bases and the J gene lost 4 bases, with 8 bases spanning the gap. CDR3 region: CASSDGGTGELFF. The CDR3 coding sequence is TGTGCCAGCAGTGACGGGGGCACCGGGGAGCTGTTTTTT.

V is TRBV7-3 and J is TRBJ2-3, with D hard to call. The germline V gene has CDR1 SGHTA and CDR2 FQGTGA. V lost 5 bases and J lost 2, with 8 bases in between. This CDR3 is 13 amino acids long. DNA of the CDR3: TGTGCCAGCAGCCCACCGACCACAGATACGCAGTATTTT. Residues: CASSPPTTDTQYF.

The chain uses TRBV15 and TRBJ2-5; TRBD1 is a possible D gene (5 bases). This CDR3 comprises 15 residues. CDR1 LNHNV and CDR2 YYDKDF come from the germline V gene (reference sequence). Trimming removed 1 base at V and 4 bases at J, with 13 bases between. The chain's CDR3 is CATSRAPGSVETQYF. The CDR3 DNA is TGTGCCACCAGCAGAGCCCCAGGGTCGGTAGAGACCCAGTACTTC.

The chain uses TRBV7-2 and TRBJ2-2, with D possibly matching TRBD2 (5 bases). Trimming pared 5 bases from V and 6 bases from J, leaving 10 bases between. Per germline, CDR1 SGHTA and CDR2 FQGNSA. CDR3 size: 13 residues. This chain's CDR3 is CASSLLGSGELFF. In nucleotides, the CDR3 is TGTGCCAGCAGCCTACTAGGGTCCGGGGAGCTGTTTTTT. Full variable domain (missing parts from reference TRBV7-2 and TRBJ2-2): GAGVSQSPSNKVTEKGKDVELRCDPISGHTALYWYRQSLGQGLEFLIYFQGNSAPDKSGLPSDRFSAERTGGSVSTLTIQRTQQEDSAVYLCASSLLGSGELFFGEGSRLTVL.

V and J are TRBV30 and TRBJ2-7, with TRBD2 identical over 11 bases. V shed 5 bases, J shed 6 bases, and the junction held 9 bases outside the gene matches. The germline gives CDR1 GTSNPN, CDR2 SVGIG (reference sequence). This CDR3 contains 14 residues. The CDR3 sequence: CAWSRTSGLGEQYF. The CDR3 bases are TGTGCCTGGTCCAGGACTAGCGGGCTCGGCGAGCAGTACTTC.

This chain joins TRBV28 and TRBJ2-7; D gene unclear. Trimming stripped 4 bases from V and 4 bases from J, with 11 bases between. CDR3 length: 13 amino acids. CDR1 MDHEN and CDR2 SYDVKM come from the germline V gene. The CDR3 loop is CASSSQWSYEQYF. Here the CDR3 DNA reads TGTGCCAGCAGTTCCCAGTGGAGTTACGAGCAGTACTTC.

The chain recombines TRBV7-2 with TRBJ2-7, with 9 bases fitting TRBD2. The CDR3 spans 15 residues. Germline V gives CDR1 SGHTA, CDR2 FQGNSA. The V segment lost 7 bases and the J segment 1 base; nucleotides outside the gene matches: 8. The CDR3 here is CASTDRAGGSYEQYF. CDR3 in DNA: TGTGCCAGCACCGACCGAGCGGGAGGTTCCTACGAGCAGTACTTC.

This chain uses TRBV5-5 with TRBJ2-1, with 8 positions matching TRBD2. Trimming at V came to 0 bases and at J to 1 base, leaving 15 bases not matched to a gene. Germline V gives CDR1 SGHKS, CDR2 YYEKEE (reference sequence). The CDR3 covers 20 residues. This CDR3 reads CASSLAGAGGLIFSYNEQFF. CDR3 in DNA: TGTGCCAGCAGCTTGGCCGGGGCGGGAGGCCTGATTTTTTCCTACAATGAGCAGTTCTTC.

The J gene is TRBJ2-1, the V gene TRBV18; TRBD2 matches at 8 bases. CDR3 size: 18 residues. Germline-derived CDR1 and CDR2 are KGHSH and LQKENI. Trimming cost V 0 bases and J 6 bases; bases outside gene matches: 13. CDR3 amino acids: CASSPPIQRERTGNEQFF. The CDR3 DNA reads as TGTGCCAGCTCACCACCTATCCAGCGGGAGAGAACGGGCAATGAGCAGTTCTTC.

The J gene is TRBJ2-1, the V gene TRBV11-3, with 13 bases matching TRBD2. V shed 5 bases, J shed 10 bases, and the junction held 8 bases outside the gene matches. Per germline, CDR1 SGHNT and CDR2 YENEEA. The CDR3 length is 15 residues. As DNA, the CDR3 is TGTGCCAGCAGCCCGCGGACTAGCGGGGGCTTAGAGCAGTTCTTC. It codes for CASSPRTSGGLEQFF.

The chain couples TRBV7-9 to TRBJ2-3; maybe TRBD2 (6 bases). Trimming stripped 5 bases from V and 6 bases from J, with 21 bases between. The germline gives CDR1 SEHNR, CDR2 FQNEAQ (reference sequence). This CDR3 spans 16 amino acids. The CDR3 here is CASSPPLATSPDTQYF. CDR3 DNA sequence: TGTGCCAGCAGCCCACCCCTAGCGACCTCTCCGGATACGCAGTATTTT.

The chain has TRBV15 and TRBJ1-1; D not certain. V gave up 0 bases and J gave up 5 bases, with 13 bases separating them. The V gene's germline CDR1 is LNHNV and CDR2 YYDKDF (reference sequence). CDR3 length: 15 residues. The chain's CDR3 is CATSRDKTTITEAFF. The CDR3 region has the DNA TGTGCCACCAGCAGAGATAAGACGACAATAACTGAAGCTTTCTTT.

CDR3 protein: CSVSTRDSSSYEQYF. CDR3 sequence (DNA): TGCAGCGTTAGTACGCGGGACAGTTCATCCTACGAGCAGTACTTC. V usage is TRBV29-1 and J usage is TRBJ2-7, with a tentative D call TRBD1 (7 bases). Germline loops: CDR1 SQVTM, CDR2 ANQGSEA. The CDR3 has 15 residues. Trimming shortened V by 5 bases and J by 1 base, and 18 bases separated the two germline ends.

V and J are TRBV11-3 and TRBJ2-4, with TRBD1 as a possible D gene (6 bases). Germline CDR1 SGHNT, CDR2 YENEEA. This CDR3 is 14 amino acids long. The ends were cut back, 5 bases at V and 6 bases at J, with 14 bases in the middle. Here the CDR3 reads CASSGQEGGNIQYF. DNA for the CDR3: TGTGCCAGCAGCGGCCAAGAAGGGGGAAACATTCAGTACTTC.

This clone was detected once. This chain joins TRBV27 and TRBJ2-1; the match to TRBD2 covers 8 bases. Germline CDR1 and CDR2: MNHEY and SMNVEV (reference sequence). CDR3 length: 14 residues. Trimming removed 5 bases from V and 10 bases from J; junction bases left unmatched: 10. CDR3 sequence reads: CASSTGLEPREQFF. In DNA, the CDR3 is TGTGCCAGCAGTACGGGACTAGAGCCTCGGGAGCAGTTCTTC.

This chain links TRBV5-6 with TRBJ2-3; D might be TRBD1 or TRBD2, each matching 5 bases. Germline CDR1 is SGHDT and CDR2 is YYEEEE. Trimming removed 0 bases from V and 10 bases from J, with 21 bases in between. The CDR3 is made up of 16 amino acids. CDR3 coding DNA: TGTGCCAGCAGCTTGGGGCCTTTGGGACCCAAGGGGTCGCAGTATTTT. Protein: CASSLGPLGPKGSQYF.

The rearrangement joins TRBV7-6 to TRBJ2-7; TRBD1 agrees at 9 bases. With V trimmed by 4 bases and J by 2 bases, 6 bases remained unmatched. The CDR3 runs 15 residues. Looked up from germline, CDR1 is SGHVS and CDR2 is FNYEAQ. CDR3 amino acids: CASSSRQGGTYEQYF. In nucleotides, the CDR3 is TGTGCCAGCAGCTCGCGACAGGGGGGAACCTACGAGCAGTACTTC.

The genes are TRBV28 and TRBJ2-3; 13 bases align to TRBD2. Germline V gives CDR1 MDHEN, CDR2 SYDVKM. The trim removed 5 bases at V and 5 bases at J, leaving 7 bases unmatched. The CDR3 has 16 amino acids. In nucleotides, the CDR3 is TGTGCCAGCAGTCTCGGGACTAGCGGGAACCTAGATACGCAGTATTTT. Protein product: CASSLGTSGNLDTQYF.

This clone was observed once. The CDR3 region has the DNA TGTGCCAGCAGCATACAAGAAGCGGGACCAAGGACCGGGGAGCTGTTTTTT. Its translation: CASSIQEAGPRTGELFF. The chain uses TRBV5-4 and TRBJ2-2, with 7 bases aligning to TRBD2. The CDR3 length is 17 residues. Germline CDR1 SGHNT, CDR2 YYREEE (reference sequence). The junction had 14 bases not matched to a gene; V was cut back by 4 bases and J by 5 bases.